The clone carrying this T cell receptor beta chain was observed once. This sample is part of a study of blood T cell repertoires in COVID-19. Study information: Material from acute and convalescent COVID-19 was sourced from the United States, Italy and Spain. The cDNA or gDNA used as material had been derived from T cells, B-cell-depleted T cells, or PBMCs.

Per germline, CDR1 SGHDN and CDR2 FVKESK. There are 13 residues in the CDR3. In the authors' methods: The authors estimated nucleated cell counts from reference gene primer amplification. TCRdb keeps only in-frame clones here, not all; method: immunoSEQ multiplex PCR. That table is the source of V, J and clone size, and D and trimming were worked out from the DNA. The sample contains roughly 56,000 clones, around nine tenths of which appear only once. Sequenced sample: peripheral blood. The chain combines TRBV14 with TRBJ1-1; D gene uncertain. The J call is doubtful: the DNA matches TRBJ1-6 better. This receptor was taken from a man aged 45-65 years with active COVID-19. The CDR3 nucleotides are TGTGCCAGCAGCCAAGATTTGGCGGCCAAACTCCACTTT. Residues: CASSQDLAAKLHF.